This passage covers 4 T cell receptor beta chains from one sample sequenced in a study of blood T cells in healthy people across ages. The second PCR ran roughly 7 to 11 cycles with a sample-barcoded 5' primer and J-beta primers. TCRdb recomputed calls from the 5' RACE reads with MiXCR, one row per CDR3 protein. The sample consists of some 1.4 million distinct CDR3 sequences, approximately 40% of them appearing once. Sequenced: blood. Receptors originate from a woman aged 18-29 years in good health.

This clonotype has just a few counts. The chain has TRBV18 and TRBJ2-7; D is uncertain. V was clipped by 1 base and J by 0 bases, with 13 bases between them. This CDR3 is 16 amino acids long. Germline V gene sequence: CDR1 KGHSH, CDR2 LQKENI. The CDR3 spells CASSPLSQTSSYEQYF. The CDR3 DNA reads TGTGCCAGCTCACCACTGAGCCAGACAAGCTCCTACGAGCAGTACTTC.

Only a few counts were recorded for this clonotype. This chain uses TRBV5-1 with TRBJ2-1; the D is unclear. V was shortened by 4 bases and J by 0 bases, with 20 bases between the two germline ends. The CDR3 has 18 amino acids. The V gene's germline CDR1 is SGHRS and CDR2 YFSETQ. Written as DNA, the CDR3 is TGCGCCAGCAGCACCTTGGAGCCTGCGACGAGCTCCTACAATGAGCAGTTCTTC. Translated: CASSTLEPATSSYNEQFF. Full variable domain (outside the CDR3, taken from reference TRBV5-1 and TRBJ2-1): KAGVTQTPRYLIKTRGQQVTLSCSPISGHRSVSWYQQTPGQGLQFLFEYFSETQRNKGNFPGRFSGRQFSNSRSEMNVSTLELGDSALYLCASSTLEPATSSYNEQFFGPGTRLTVL.

The V call is TRBV6-1, the J call TRBJ1-5; 8 positions agree with TRBD1. Germline V gene lookup returns CDR1 MNHNS and CDR2 SASEGT. Germline trimming cut 5 bases from V and 7 bases from J; bases unmatched to any gene: 7. The CDR3 extends over 14 amino acids. The DNA for the CDR3 is TGTGCCAGCAGTAAGACAGGGGTTGGCCAGCCCCAGCATTTT. Its protein product is CASSKTGVGQPQHF.

This clonotype was recorded a few times. The chain uses TRBV12-3 or TRBV12-4 and TRBJ1-2; D unclear. This CDR3 has 16 amino acids. V was shortened by 4 bases and J by 6 bases, with 21 bases between the two germline ends. The CDR3 loop reads CASSYDEDEVSDGYTF. CDR3 nucleotides: TGTGCCAGCAGTTATGATGAGGACGAAGTTTCGGATGGCTACACCTTC.